The present T cell receptor beta chain was sequenced within a study of Ad26.COV2.S vaccination and SARS-CoV-2 variants. TCRdb's copy holds only in-frame clones and misses some; the assay was immunoSEQ multiplex PCR. Of about 400,000 clones listed, 83% are singletons. There are 14 residues in the CDR3. In germline, CDR1 is KGHSH, CDR2 LQKENI. V lost 1 base and J lost 5, with 9 bases in between. Treatment indicated: around 19 received Ad26.COV2.S at low or high dose, single or two shots; 5 received placebo; per-sample allocation not given. Specimens were obtained on day 63 following the first vaccine or placebo injection. Donor was an adult aged 18-55 years in Boston. Study-wide results and limits: The study found similar non-spike TCR breadth in vaccine and placebo recipients. Spike-specific TCR breadth was greater in vaccine than placebo recipients.

Of note for this clone: Its antigen remains unknown.

The material was peripheral blood, obtained in a trial of Ad26.COV2.S vaccine versus placebo. This sequence originates from a person aged 18-65 years who received the Ad26.COV2.S COVID-19 vaccine or a placebo. V and J are TRBV18 and TRBJ1-5; unclear D gene. The CDR3 reads CASSPLRAYQPQHF. In nucleotides, the CDR3 is TGTGCCAGCTCACCACTAAGGGCTTATCAGCCCCAGCATTTT. The full variable domain, completed using reference TRBV18 and TRBJ1-5, is NAGVMQNPRHLVRRRGQEARLRCSPMKGHSHVYWYRQLPEEGLKFMVYLQKENIIDESGMPKERFSAEFPKEGPSILRIQQVVRGDSAAYFCASSPLRAYQPQHFGDGTRLSIL.